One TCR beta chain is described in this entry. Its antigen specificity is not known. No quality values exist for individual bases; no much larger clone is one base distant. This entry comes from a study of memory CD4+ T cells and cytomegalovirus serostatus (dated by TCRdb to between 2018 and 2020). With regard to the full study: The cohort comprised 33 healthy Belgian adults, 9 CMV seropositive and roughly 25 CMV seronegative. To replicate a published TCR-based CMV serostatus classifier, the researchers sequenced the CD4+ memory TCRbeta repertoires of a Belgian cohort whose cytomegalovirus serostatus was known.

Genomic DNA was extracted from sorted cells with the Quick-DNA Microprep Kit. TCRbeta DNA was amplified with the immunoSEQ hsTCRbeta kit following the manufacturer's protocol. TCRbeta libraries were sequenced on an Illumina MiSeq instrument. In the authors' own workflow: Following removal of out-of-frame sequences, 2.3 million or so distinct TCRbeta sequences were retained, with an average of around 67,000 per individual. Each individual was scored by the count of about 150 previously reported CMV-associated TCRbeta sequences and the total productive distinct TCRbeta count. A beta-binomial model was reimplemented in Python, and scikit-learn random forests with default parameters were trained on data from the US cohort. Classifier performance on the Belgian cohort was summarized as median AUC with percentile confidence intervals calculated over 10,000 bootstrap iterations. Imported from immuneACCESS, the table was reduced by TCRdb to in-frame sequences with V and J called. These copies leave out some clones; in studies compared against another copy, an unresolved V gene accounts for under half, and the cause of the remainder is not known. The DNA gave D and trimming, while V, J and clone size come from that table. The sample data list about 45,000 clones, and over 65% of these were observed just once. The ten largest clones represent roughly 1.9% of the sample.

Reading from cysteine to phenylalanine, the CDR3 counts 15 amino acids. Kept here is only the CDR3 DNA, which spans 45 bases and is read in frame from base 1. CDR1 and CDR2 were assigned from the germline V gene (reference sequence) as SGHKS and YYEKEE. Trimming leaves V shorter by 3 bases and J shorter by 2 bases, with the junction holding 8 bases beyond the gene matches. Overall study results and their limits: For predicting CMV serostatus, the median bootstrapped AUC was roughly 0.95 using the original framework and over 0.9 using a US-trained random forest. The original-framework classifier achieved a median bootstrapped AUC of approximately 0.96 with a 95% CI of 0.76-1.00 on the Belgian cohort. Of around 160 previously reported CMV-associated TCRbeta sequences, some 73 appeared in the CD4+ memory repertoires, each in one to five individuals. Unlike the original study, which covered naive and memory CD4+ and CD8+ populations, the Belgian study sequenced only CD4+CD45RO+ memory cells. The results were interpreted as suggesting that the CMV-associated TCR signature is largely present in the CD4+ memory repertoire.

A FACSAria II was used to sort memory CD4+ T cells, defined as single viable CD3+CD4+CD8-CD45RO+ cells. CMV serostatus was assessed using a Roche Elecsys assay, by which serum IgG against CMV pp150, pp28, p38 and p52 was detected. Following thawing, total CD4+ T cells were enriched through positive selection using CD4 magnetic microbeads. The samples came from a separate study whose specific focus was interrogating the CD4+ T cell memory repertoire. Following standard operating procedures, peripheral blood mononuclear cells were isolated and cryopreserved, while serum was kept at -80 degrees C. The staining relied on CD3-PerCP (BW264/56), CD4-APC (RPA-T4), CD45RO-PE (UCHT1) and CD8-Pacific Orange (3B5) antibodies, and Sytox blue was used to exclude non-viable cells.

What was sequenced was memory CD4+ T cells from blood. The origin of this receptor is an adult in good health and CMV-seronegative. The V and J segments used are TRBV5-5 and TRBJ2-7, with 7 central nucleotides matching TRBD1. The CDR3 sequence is CASSSRQGSTYEQYF. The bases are TGTGCCAGCAGCTCGAGACAGGGAAGCACCTACGAGCAGTACTTC.